The 18 T cell receptor beta chains given below trace back to one sample, sequenced in a study of identical twins. TCRdb fed the 5' RACE reads into MiXCR, producing one record per CDR3 protein. The profile shows hundreds of thousands of distinct CDR3 sequences, about an eighth of them singletons. The sequencing sample was made of memory (CD45RO+) T cells sorted from blood. The receptors here all came from a woman in her late teens or twenties in good health.

This clonotype was found many times. This chain connects TRBV28 to TRBJ2-1; TRBD2 agrees at 11 bases. The germline gives CDR1 MDHEN, CDR2 SYDVKM. There are 17 residues in the CDR3. V was pared by 6 bases and J by 4 bases, with 11 bases of the junction left unmatched. CDR3 amino acids: CASRSYPGLAEYNEQFF. CDR3 bases: TGTGCCAGCAGATCCTATCCGGGACTAGCGGAGTACAATGAGCAGTTCTTC.

This clonotype has only a few counts. V gene TRBV28 combines with J gene TRBJ2-1; 9 nucleotides line up with TRBD2. V lost 7 bases, J lost 6 bases, and 10 bases stayed unmatched. CDR1 is MDHEN, CDR2 SYDVKM, per germline. The CDR3 totals 15 residues. CDR3 sequence: CASTLPGLASNEQFF. CDR3 DNA sequence: TGTGCCAGCACATTACCGGGACTAGCTTCCAATGAGCAGTTCTTC.

This clonotype was counted between two and nine times. The chain carries TRBV5-1 and TRBJ2-7; D unresolved. Trimming removed 0 bases from V and 4 bases from J, with 11 bases in between. Germline V CDR1 and CDR2: SGHRS, YFSETQ. The CDR3 has 14 residues. CDR3 sequence reads: CASSLDVGRYEQYF. CDR3 nucleotide sequence: TGCGCCAGCAGCTTGGACGTGGGCAGGTACGAGCAGTACTTC.

On this clonotype: One end of the junction fails to match germline, which may point to a read error. V gene TRBV7-8 combines with J gene TRBJ1-1; no clear D. The V gene's germline CDR1 is SGHVS and CDR2 FQNEAQ. CDR3 length: 13 residues. CDR3 loop: CASSSTVGFERAF. In nucleotides, the CDR3 is TGTGCCAGCAGCTCCACGGTCGGCTTCGAACGGGCGTTT. Using reference TRBV7-8 and TRBJ1-1 for the parts outside the CDR3, the full variable domain is GAGVSQSPRYKVAKRGQDVALRCDPISGHVSLFWYQQALGQGPEFLTYFQNEAQLDKSGLPSDRFFAERPEGSVSTLKIQRTQQEDSAVYLCASSSTVGFERAFGQGTRLTVV.

V gene TRBV18 combines with J gene TRBJ2-1; 8 bases map to TRBD2. The CDR3 runs 16 residues. The V gene's germline CDR1 is KGHSH and CDR2 LQKENI. J lost 1 base, V lost 2 bases, and 4 bases had no gene match. CDR3 DNA sequence: TGTGCCAGCTCACCAACTAGCGGTCTTTCCTACAATGAGCAGTTCTTC. Translated, it gives CASSPTSGLSYNEQFF.

Ten or more counts support this clonotype. The chain links TRBV15 to TRBJ2-2; 9 bases are a match to TRBD1. The CDR3 runs to 14 residues. Trimming removed 5 bases from V and 6 bases from J; junction bases left unmatched: 4. Looked up from germline, CDR1 is LNHNV and CDR2 is YYDKDF (reference sequence). CDR3 nucleotides: TGTGCCACCAGCGGGGACAGGGAAGCCGGGGAGCTGTTTTTT. This codes for CATSGDREAGELFF.

The chain couples TRBV30 to TRBJ2-1; D unresolved. V was trimmed by 3 bases and J by 0 bases, leaving 9 bases between them. This CDR3 spans 14 amino acids. The germline gives CDR1 GTSNPN, CDR2 SVGIG (reference sequence). Here the CDR3 DNA reads TGTGCCTGGAGGTCCCCCGGCTCCTACAATGAGCAGTTCTTC. Translation gives CAWRSPGSYNEQFF.

This clonotype was counted between two and nine times. This chain joins TRBV27 and TRBJ1-2; D unclear. CDR1 is MNHEY and CDR2 is SMNVEV in the germline V gene (reference sequence). Trimming cost V 3 bases and J 0 bases, with 17 bases left between them. The length of the CDR3 is 17 residues. CDR3: CASSFYPAYPSNYGYTF. CDR3 nucleotide sequence: TGTGCCAGCAGTTTTTATCCAGCGTATCCTTCTAACTATGGCTACACCTTC.

This sequence joins TRBV7-8 and TRBJ1-2; D is undetermined. This CDR3 comprises 14 residues. The V gene lost 1 base and the J gene lost 4 bases, with 10 bases spanning the gap. Per the germline V gene, CDR1 is SGHVS and CDR2 is FQNEAQ. The CDR3 nucleotides are TGTGCCAGCAGCTTAGTGGTGGAAACCTATGGCTACACCTTC. Its protein product is CASSLVVETYGYTF.

This chain joins TRBV6-6 and TRBJ2-5; D is uncertain. Trimming left V 6 bases short and J 7 bases short, with 15 bases between. Germline CDR1 and CDR2: MNHNY and SVGAGI (reference sequence). The CDR3 length is 13 residues. CDR3 loop: CASRPSRPRTQYF. The CDR3 nucleotides are TGTGCCAGCAGGCCGTCCCGTCCGAGGACCCAGTACTTC.

This rearrangement joins TRBV4-2 to TRBJ2-3; 16 bases match TRBD2. Germline trimming cut 4 bases from V and 0 bases from J; bases unmatched to any gene: 4. Germline assignment: CDR1 LGHNA and CDR2 YNFKEQ. The CDR3 is 18 amino acids. Written as DNA, the CDR3 is TGTGCCAGCAGCCCGGGACTAGCGGGGGGGCCTAGCACAGATACGCAGTATTTT. Protein product: CASSPGLAGGPSTDTQYF.

The chain joins TRBV2 to TRBJ1-2; D gene ambiguous. With 10 bases removed from V and 4 bases from J, the gap between germline ends came to 16 bases. Per germline, CDR1 SNHLY and CDR2 FYNNEI. The CDR3 is 13 residues long. CDR3 DNA: TGTGCCATGAGTTCAGAGGAGGGCTATGGCTACACCTTC. Protein product: CAMSSEEGYGYTF.

The chain employs TRBV12-3 or TRBV12-4 and TRBJ2-5; 9 bases align to TRBD2. V shed 2 bases, J shed 5 bases, and the junction held 6 bases outside the gene matches. This CDR3 spans 15 amino acids. Written as DNA, the CDR3 is TGTGCCAGCAGTTTAAAGCGGGAGGTGGTGGAGACCCAGTACTTC. It is translated as CASSLKREVVETQYF.

The genes are TRBV6-6 and TRBJ2-7, with D perhaps TRBD1 or TRBD2 (5 bases each). V gave up 8 bases and J gave up 4 bases, with 12 bases separating them. Per the germline V gene, CDR1 is MNHNY and CDR2 is SVGAGI (reference sequence). This CDR3 is 12 amino acids long. DNA of the CDR3: TGTGCCAGCGGGGACCACTCGTACGAGCAGTACTTC. This codes for CASGDHSYEQYF.

V gene TRBV20-1 combines with J gene TRBJ2-1, with 12 bases aligning to TRBD2. Germline V gene sequence: CDR1 DFQATT, CDR2 SNEGSKA (reference sequence). Losses at the gene ends were 0 bases for V and 9 bases for J; bases not matched to a gene: 12. There are 17 residues in the CDR3. This CDR3 is CSARDYSLAGGVGEQFF. The DNA for the CDR3 is TGCAGTGCTAGAGATTATTCCCTAGCGGGGGGGGTAGGTGAGCAGTTCTTC.

This clonotype came up many times. The chain carries TRBV28 and TRBJ1-2; possible D gene TRBD1, 5 bases. Deletions cut 4 bases from V and 8 bases from J, with 11 bases between. The CDR3 spans 12 residues. The germline gives CDR1 MDHEN, CDR2 SYDVKM. The CDR3, as DNA: TGTGCCAGCAGTTCTGCTTGGGGCGGCTACACCTTC. Protein product: CASSSAWGGYTF.

The genes are TRBV20-1 and TRBJ2-7; D possibly corresponds to TRBD2 (6 bases). This CDR3 is built from 13 residues. Deletions cut 1 base from V and 7 bases from J, with 14 bases between. Germline values: CDR1 DFQATT, CDR2 SNEGSKA (reference sequence). In nucleotides, the CDR3 is TGCAGTGCTAGAGGGTCCTCCGGGGGAGAGCAGTACTTC. The encoded protein is CSARGSSGGEQYF.

This clonotype was detected many times. V usage is TRBV6-1 and J usage is TRBJ2-5, with a possible D match to TRBD1 (5 bases). V lost 8 bases and J lost 2, with 15 bases in between. Germline values: CDR1 MNHNS, CDR2 SASEGT. The CDR3 length is 14 residues. The CDR3: CASARGFPQETQYF. CDR3 coding DNA: TGTGCCAGCGCAAGGGGTTTCCCTCAAGAGACCCAGTACTTC.